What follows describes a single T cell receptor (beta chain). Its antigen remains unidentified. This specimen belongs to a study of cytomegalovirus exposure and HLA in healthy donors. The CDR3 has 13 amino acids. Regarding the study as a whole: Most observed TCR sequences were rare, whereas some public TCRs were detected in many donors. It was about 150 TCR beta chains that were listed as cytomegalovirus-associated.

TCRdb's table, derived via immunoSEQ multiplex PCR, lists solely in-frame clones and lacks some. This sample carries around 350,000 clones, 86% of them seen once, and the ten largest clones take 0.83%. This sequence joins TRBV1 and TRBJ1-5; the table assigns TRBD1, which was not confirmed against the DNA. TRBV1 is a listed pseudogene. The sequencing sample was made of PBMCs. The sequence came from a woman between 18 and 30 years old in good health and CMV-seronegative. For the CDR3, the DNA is TGCACCAGCAGCCCGACAGGGGGAGCAGCCCAGCATTTT. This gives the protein CTSSPTGGAAQHF.